The source of this T cell receptor beta chain is a study of blood T cells in healthy people across ages. General study findings and limits: Diversity estimates from one million T cells were considered underestimates. Unsorted PBMCs ruled out conclusive naive versus antigen-experienced comparison. Naive CD4+ cells and diversity were both higher in long-lived donors than in aged donors. It was found that TCR beta diversity correlated strongly with the percentage of naive T cells.

This clonotype was seen more than once but under ten times. The antigen remains undetermined. Sample-barcoded 5' priming and a J-beta primer mix drove a second PCR of roughly 6 to 12 cycles. TCRdb re-derived calls from the 5' RACE reads in MiXCR, one entry per CDR3 protein. Seen here are around 1.7 million distinct CDR3 sequences, approximately 30% observed once, and the top ten hold roughly 8%. The receptor comes from a woman in her twenties or thirties in good health. The specimen sequenced was blood.

The CDR3 nucleotides read TGTGCCAGCAGTGAAAGGTGGTTAGGCAGGGGGCCGGAGCAGCCCCAGCATTTT. Translated, it gives CASSERWLGRGPEQPQHF. The chain recombines TRBV6-1 with TRBJ1-5; 8 nucleotides line up with TRBD1. V was clipped by 2 bases and J by 7 bases; unmatched bases: 16. The CDR3 has 18 amino acids. CDR1 MNHNS and CDR2 SASEGT come from the germline V gene.